One and the same sample provided the 28 T cell receptor beta chains below, sequenced in a study of beta chain features in type 1 diabetes. The isolated RNA, all of it, was reverse transcribed, so expressed TCRB transcripts were what got sequenced. Sequencing used immunoSEQ multiplex PCR; TCRdb keeps in-frame clones, though not all of them. The sample yields 200,000 to 300,000 clones, about 30% seen once. The sequenced material came from central memory CD4+ T cells from blood. These TCRs come from a man aged 30 to 45 in good health.

In its sample, this clone was seen a few times. V and J are TRBV6-5 and TRBJ2-3; 8 bases agree with TRBD2. This CDR3 is built from 16 residues. Germline CDR1 reads MNHEY; CDR2 reads SVGAGI. V gave up 4 bases and J gave up 2 bases; unmatched junction bases: 8. The CDR3 loop reads CASSSGVSGNTDTQYF. The CDR3 DNA reads TGTGCCAGCAGTTCCGGTGTTAGCGGGAACACAGATACGCAGTATTTT.

This clone was counted between two and nine times. A single base is all that separates this from a far larger clone, so a read error is likely. Other DNA variants within this sample encode the same CDR3. The V and J genes are TRBV6-1 and TRBJ2-6; D could derive from TRBD1 or TRBD2 (6 bases each). This CDR3 spans 15 amino acids. CDR1 is MNHNS and CDR2 is SASEGT in the germline V gene. Trimming removed 3 bases from V and 2 bases from J, with 8 bases in between. Here the CDR3 reads CASSDGGAGANVLTF. The CDR3 DNA sequence: TGTGCCAGCAGTGACGGGGGCGCTGGGGCCAACGTCCTGACTTTC.

This clone was seen more than once but under ten times. V is TRBV28 and J is TRBJ1-5; D call uncertain. This CDR3 region has 16 residues. The V gene lost 5 bases and the J gene lost 1 base, with 15 bases spanning the gap. The germline gives CDR1 MDHEN, CDR2 SYDVKM. CDR3 sequence reads: CASSLRTSVSNQPQHF. DNA for the CDR3: TGTGCCAGCAGTCTCCGGACCTCCGTCAGCAATCAGCCCCAGCATTTT. Looking up the rest from reference TRBV28 and TRBJ1-5 gives the full variable domain: DVKVTQSSRYLVKRTGEKVFLECVQDMDHENMFWYRQDPGLGLRLIYFSYDVKMKEKGDIPEGYSVSREKKERFSLILESASTNQTSMYLCASSLRTSVSNQPQHFGDGTRLSIL.

This chain connects TRBV29-1 to TRBJ1-1, with D possibly being TRBD1 (6 bases). The CDR3 has 12 amino acids. Per germline, CDR1 SQVTM and CDR2 ANQGSEA. CDR3 loop: CRTGGINTEAFF. The CDR3 nucleotides read TGCAGGACAGGAGGTATCAACACTGAAGCTTTCTTT.

This clone was found once. DNA of the CDR3: TGCAGCGTTGTGGGACTTGGACTGGAGACCCAGTACTTC. Its protein product is CSVVGLGLETQYF. V gene TRBV29-1 combines with J gene TRBJ2-5, with a tentative D call TRBD2 (6 bases). The CDR3 runs 13 residues. The V gene lost 4 bases and the J gene lost 5 bases, with 14 bases spanning the gap. Germline V gene sequence: CDR1 SQVTM, CDR2 ANQGSEA.

The CDR3 nucleotides are TGTGCCAGCAGCTTGAGACAGAGGGGCGAGCAGTACTTC. Its protein product is CASSLRQRGEQYF. The rearrangement links TRBV5-6 to TRBJ2-7; D possibly uses TRBD1 or TRBD2 (5 bases each). V gave up 1 base and J gave up 6 bases, with 11 bases separating them. This CDR3 has 13 residues. CDR1 and CDR2 (germline): SGHDT, YYEEEE.

This chain connects TRBV5-1 to TRBJ2-1; D unresolved. Per the germline V gene, CDR1 is SGHRS and CDR2 is YFSETQ. CDR3 length: 14 residues. With 9 bases removed from V and 4 bases from J, the gap between germline ends came to 17 bases. Written as DNA, the CDR3 is TGCGCCACCAGTCGGAGTGAAGTTTACAATGAGCAGTTCTTC. It specifies CATSRSEVYNEQFF.

This clone has only a few counts. The rearrangement joins TRBV5-1 to TRBJ1-1; the D is unclear. Germline V gene lookup returns CDR1 SGHRS and CDR2 YFSETQ. The CDR3 has 15 residues. V gave up 4 bases and J gave up 0 bases, with 13 bases separating them. The CDR3, as DNA: TGCGCCAGCAGCCAAATAGGTCCGGTGAACACTGAAGCTTTCTTT. Translated, it gives CASSQIGPVNTEAFF.

The J gene is TRBJ2-7, the V gene TRBV19; tentatively, D is TRBD1 or TRBD2 (5 bases each). Per germline, CDR1 LNHDA and CDR2 SQIVND (reference sequence). V shed 5 bases and J shed 6 bases, with 8 bases lying between them. The CDR3 sequence is 11 residues long. DNA of the CDR3: TGTGCCAGTAGTCCTGGGACCGAGCAGTACTTC. This encodes CASSPGTEQYF.

Details on this clone: This specimen includes other DNA sequences encoding the same CDR3. The V call is TRBV6-5, the J call TRBJ2-5; D possibly corresponds to TRBD1 (6 bases). Germline assignment: CDR1 MNHEY and CDR2 SVGAGI. CDR3 length: 14 amino acids. The V gene lost 0 bases and the J gene lost 5 bases, with 10 bases spanning the gap. Written as DNA, the CDR3 is TGTGCCAGCAGTTACTCTACAGGGTTGGAGACCCAGTACTTC. It is translated as CASSYSTGLETQYF.

This clone was counted ten times or more. J is TRBJ2-5 and V is TRBV20-1; D remains ambiguous. CDR3 length: 11 amino acids. V gave up 5 bases and J gave up 2 bases, with 6 bases separating them. Germline loops: CDR1 DFQATT, CDR2 SNEGSKA (reference sequence). The CDR3 reads CSAALQETQYF. The CDR3 DNA reads TGCAGTGCTGCGCTGCAAGAGACCCAGTACTTC.

Only a few counts were recorded for this clone. The chain employs TRBV29-1 and TRBJ2-7; 7 nucleotides match TRBD1. CDR1 and CDR2 from the germline V gene are SQVTM and ANQGSEA. The V gene end was trimmed by 4 bases and the J gene end by 2 bases; junction bases not matched to a gene: 8. The CDR3 is made up of 14 amino acids. In nucleotides, the CDR3 is TGCAGCGTTGTGGGCGGCAGGGGGACCTACGAGCAGTACTTC. Encoded protein: CSVVGGRGTYEQYF.

The chain links TRBV2 to TRBJ1-5; D not certain. Germline V CDR1 and CDR2: SNHLY, FYNNEI. This CDR3 is built from 13 residues. Trimming removed 1 base from V and 3 bases from J, with 4 bases in between. CDR3 bases: TGTGCCAGCAGTGAAGGCCCCAATCAGCCCCAGCATTTT. Translated: CASSEGPNQPQHF. The variable domain in full, completed from reference TRBV2 and TRBJ1-5, reads EPEVTQTPSHQVTQMGQEVILRCVPISNHLYFYWYRQILGQKVEFLVSFYNNEISEKSEIFDDQFSVERPDGSNFTLKIRSTKLEDSAMYFCASSEGPNQPQHFGDGTRLSIL.

The count of this clone is one. A clone one base away is much larger, so this may be a read error. The rearrangement links TRBV6-5 to TRBJ1-6; a possible D gene is TRBD1 (5 bases). Looked up from germline, CDR1 is MNHEY and CDR2 is SVGAGI. V was clipped by 7 bases and J by 8 bases, with 15 bases between them. This CDR3 is built from 14 residues. The DNA for the CDR3 is TGTGCCAGCACCCTTACCAAAGGGGATTCACCCCTCCACTTT. It codes for CASTLTKGDSPLHF.

The chain is built from TRBV5-4 and TRBJ2-7; 8 bases map to TRBD2. V was clipped by 0 bases and J by 9 bases; unmatched bases: 11. The CDR3 consists of 15 residues. Germline V lookup: CDR1 SGHNT, CDR2 YYREEE (reference sequence). The DNA for the CDR3 is TGTGCCAGCAGCTTGGGGACTAGCTTCGATGTCGGGCAGTACTTC. It specifies CASSLGTSFDVGQYF.

This clone was counted only a few times. The chain has TRBV30 and TRBJ2-7; D not certain. The CDR3 is 11 residues long. Germline CDR1 reads GTSNPN; CDR2 reads SVGIG (reference sequence). V was clipped by 4 bases and J by 4 bases, with 8 bases between them. The DNA for the CDR3 is TGTGCCTGGAAAGTGGCATACGAGCAGTACTTC. Translation: CAWKVAYEQYF.

This clone has a handful of counts. The chain employs TRBV4-1 and TRBJ1-5; D not resolved. V was clipped by 2 bases and J by 1 base, with 6 bases between them. The germline V gene has CDR1 MGHRA and CDR2 YSYEKL. This CDR3 comprises 14 residues. CDR3 sequence: CASSQKESNQPQHF. CDR3 sequence (DNA): TGCGCCAGCAGCCAAAAGGAGAGCAATCAGCCCCAGCATTTT.

This clone was seen a few times. The chain is built from TRBV5-1 and TRBJ2-5; D may be TRBD1 (6 bases). Germline assignment: CDR1 SGHRS and CDR2 YFSETQ. The CDR3 extends over 12 amino acids. Deletions cut 3 bases from V and 5 bases from J, with 8 bases between. CDR3 DNA sequence: TGCGCCAGCAGCTACGACAGGGAGACCCAGTACTTC. Translation gives CASSYDRETQYF.

Concerning this clone itself: Additional DNA sequences in this sample encode the identical CDR3. The gene calls are TRBV5-1 and TRBJ1-1; TRBD1 is a possible D gene (5 bases). CDR1 is SGHRS, CDR2 YFSETQ, per germline. Trimming took off 7 bases at V and 1 base at J, with 14 bases between the two ends. The CDR3 contains 14 residues. The CDR3 DNA reads as TGCGCCAGCGGAGAACAGGTGGGGAACACTGAAGCTTTCTTT. It codes for CASGEQVGNTEAFF.

This clone was seen a few times. The chain couples TRBV27 to TRBJ2-3; maybe TRBD2 (6 bases). Germline CDR1 is MNHEY and CDR2 is SMNVEV (reference sequence). The V and J ends lost 5 bases and 0 bases respectively, with 12 bases between them. This CDR3 comprises 15 residues. The CDR3 coding sequence is TGTGCCAGCAGTCGACCGGGACTCAGCACAGATACGCAGTATTTT. Residues: CASSRPGLSTDTQYF.

This clone was detected only a few times. The CDR3 region is CASSPRGLAGFNEQFF. CDR3 in DNA: TGTGCCAGCAGCCCCCGTGGGCTAGCGGGGTTCAATGAGCAGTTCTTC. The chain recombines TRBV7-9 with TRBJ2-1; 9 nucleotides align to TRBD2. With V trimmed by 5 bases and J by 6 bases, 11 bases remained unmatched. Germline lookup yields CDR1 SEHNR and CDR2 FQNEAQ (reference sequence). This CDR3 is built from 16 residues.

This clone has only a few counts. One end of the junction fails to match germline, which may point to a read error. The V and J genes are TRBV5-8 and TRBJ2-7; weak D call: TRBD1 (7 bases). CDR1 is SGHTS, CDR2 YDEGEE, per germline. The CDR3 loop spans 14 amino acids. CDR3 region: CASSLDRTTYEQYF. The CDR3 DNA sequence: TGTGCCAGCAGTTTGGACAGGACTACCTACGAGCAGTACTTC. Full variable domain (outside the CDR3, taken from reference TRBV5-8 and TRBJ2-7): EAGVTQSPTHLIKTRGQQATLRCSPISGHTSVYWYQQALGLGLQFLLWYDEGEERNRGNFPPRFSGRQFPNYSSELNVNALELEDSALYLCASSLDRTTYEQYFGPGTRLTVT.

This sequence joins TRBV30 and TRBJ2-2; tentatively, D is TRBD1 (6 bases). The germline CDR1 and CDR2 sequences are GTSNPN and SVGIG (reference sequence). The CDR3 contains 15 residues. V shed 2 bases and J shed 6 bases, with 16 bases lying between them. Here the CDR3 DNA reads TGTGCCTGGAGTTATGGACAGAGGACCGCCGGGGAGCTGTTTTTT. Translating it yields CAWSYGQRTAGELFF.

Only a few counts were recorded for this clone. This chain links TRBV30 with TRBJ2-5; 9 positions match TRBD1. This CDR3 has 15 residues. The V gene's germline CDR1 is GTSNPN and CDR2 SVGIG (reference sequence). V was clipped by 2 bases and J by 4 bases; unmatched bases: 8. The CDR3 sequence: CAWSNWGQGSETQYF. The CDR3 region has the DNA TGTGCCTGGAGTAACTGGGGACAGGGTTCAGAGACCCAGTACTTC.

There are a few counts of this clone. This chain links TRBV6-6 with TRBJ2-3; no clear D gene. The CDR3 consists of 11 residues. V was trimmed by 6 bases and J by 4 bases, leaving 5 bases between them. The germline gives CDR1 MNHNY, CDR2 SVGAGI (reference sequence). CDR3 residues: CASRIADTQYF. As DNA, the CDR3 is TGTGCCAGCAGGATAGCAGATACGCAGTATTTT.

This chain links TRBV2 with TRBJ1-5, with TRBD1 as a possible D gene (5 bases). The length of the CDR3 is 14 residues. Trimming pared 5 bases from V and 3 bases from J, leaving 11 bases between. The germline gives CDR1 SNHLY, CDR2 FYNNEI. The CDR3 DNA reads as TGTGCCAGCAGTTCCGACAGAGACAATCAGCCCCAGCATTTT. Residues: CASSSDRDNQPQHF.

This clone was detected only a few times. The J gene is TRBJ1-1, the V gene TRBV5-1; no firm D call. CDR1 SGHRS and CDR2 YFSETQ come from the germline V gene. V was trimmed by 5 bases and J by 1 base, leaving 9 bases between them. The CDR3 is 13 residues long. The CDR3 coding sequence is TGCGCCAGCAGGAGAGTTACGAACACTGAAGCTTTCTTT. It is translated as CASRRVTNTEAFF.

The chain uses TRBV2 and TRBJ2-7, with D uncertain. There are 16 residues in the CDR3. The V gene's germline CDR1 is SNHLY and CDR2 FYNNEI. Trimming pared 5 bases from V and 4 bases from J, leaving 21 bases between. The CDR3, as DNA: TGTGCCAGCAGTCAGTCCGGTAGTAGAGGAGTATACGAGCAGTACTTC. Protein sequence: CASSQSGSRGVYEQYF.